The following is a T cell receptor beta chain sequence with its context. These data belong to a study of blood T cell repertoires in COVID-19. Turning to the study itself: Spain, Italy and the United States supplied samples that represented acute and convalescent COVID-19. From T cells, B-cell-depleted T cells, or PBMCs came the material, which was cDNA or gDNA.

Source study methods: Estimates of nucleated cell counts were drawn from the amplification of reference gene primers. Data came from immunoSEQ multiplex PCR; TCRdb stores just in-frame clones and leaves some out. D and trimming come from the DNA, and the V and J calls and clone size come from that table. The sample includes 73,000 or so clones, around 81% of them seen just once. This CDR3 comprises 14 residues. CDR1 is MRHNA and CDR2 is SNTAGT in the germline V gene. V lost 4 bases, J lost 6 bases, and 13 bases lay in between. Specimen: peripheral blood. This sequence originates from a woman aged 60-70 years with acute or convalescent COVID-19. This chain joins TRBV6-4 and TRBJ1-5; D might be TRBD1 (6 bases). CDR3 sequence (DNA): TGTGCCAGCAGTGCCCTAGGGGGGGGTCAGCCCCAGCATTTT. Protein product: CASSALGGGQPQHF.